A selection of T cell receptor beta chains follows, all from one sample in a study of Graves' ophthalmopathy and Graves' hyperthyroidism. One entry per CDR3 protein results from TCRdb running MiXCR on the multiplex PCR reads. The repertoire holds 560,000 or so distinct CDR3 sequences, about 40% seen once, with about 4.1% in the top ten. Sequenced: peripheral blood or thyroid tissue (not recorded which). Source of these receptors: an adult man with Graves' hyperthyroidism. Each CDR3 is given with its conserved first and last residue. The order of the fields is J gene, V gene, D gene, clone size, CDR3 DNA, CDR3 protein. D genes are given only for firm matches. Clone size is stated in some rows and not others, as once, few, many or a class when expanded.

J: TRBJ2-7
V: TRBV2
D: TRBD2
size: many
DNA: TGTGCCAGCAGTGAAGGACTAGCCTCCTACGAGCAGTACTTC
CDR3: CASSEGLASYEQYF

J: TRBJ1-1
V: TRBV10-3
D: TRBD1
size: many
DNA: TGTGCCGTCAGAAGGGGACAGGGGGTCGACACTGAAGCTTTCTTT
CDR3: CAVRRGQGVDTEAFF

J: TRBJ1-1
V: TRBV20-1
D: .
size: once
DNA: TGCAGTGCTAGAGATACAGGAGCGTTGAACACTGAAGCTTTCTTT
CDR3: CSARDTGALNTEAFF

J: TRBJ2-2
V: TRBV25-1
D: .
size: many
DNA: TGTGCCAGCAGTGAAAGACTAGGGAACACCGGGGAGCTGTTTTTT
CDR3: CASSERLGNTGELFF

J: TRBJ1-4
V: TRBV5-1
D: .
size: many
DNA: TGCGCCAGCAGCTTGGATTTGGGGCCAGCTGAAAAACTGTTTTTT
CDR3: CASSLDLGPAEKLFF

J: TRBJ2-7
V: TRBV2
D: .
size: .
DNA: TGTGCCAGCAGACACAGGTTTGGCCTCTACGAGCAGTACTTC
CDR3: CASRHRFGLYEQYF

J: TRBJ2-7
V: TRBV6-5
D: .
size: many
DNA: TGTGCCAGCAGTTACTTGGGGACGGGGGCGGACGAGCAGTACTTC
CDR3: CASSYLGTGADEQYF

J: TRBJ1-1
V: TRBV29-1
D: TRBD1
size: many
DNA: TGCAGCGTCACGAATAGACAGGGAGCTGAAGCTTTCTTT
CDR3: CSVTNRQGAEAFF

J: TRBJ2-3
V: TRBV19
D: TRBD1
size: .
DNA: TGTGCCAGTAGTACCACAGGGGGCGCCGCAGATACGCAGTATTTT
CDR3: CASSTTGGAADTQYF

J: TRBJ1-2
V: TRBV29-1
D: .
size: many
DNA: TGCAGCGTTGTGGGTCGGGATGGCTACACCTTC
CDR3: CSVVGRDGYTF

J: TRBJ2-1
V: TRBV11-2
D: TRBD2
size: few
DNA: TGTGCCAGCAGCTTCGGCGGGGGGTCCTACAATGAGCAGTTCTTC
CDR3: CASSFGGGSYNEQFF

J: TRBJ1-4
V: TRBV7-2
D: .
size: .
DNA: TGTGCCAGCAGCTTATTAGCTAGCGGGGGGCCTGAAAAACTGTTTTTT
CDR3: CASSLLASGGPEKLFF

J: TRBJ2-5
V: TRBV7-2
D: TRBD2
size: many
DNA: TGTGCCAGCAGTACGACTAGCGGGACGGGGGAGACCCAGTACTTC
CDR3: CASSTTSGTGETQYF

J: TRBJ1-1
V: TRBV7-9
D: TRBD1
size: many
DNA: TGTGCCAGCAGCTTGGGGAAGACAGGGGGGTTCATGAACACTGAAGCTTTCTTT
CDR3: CASSLGKTGGFMNTEAFF

J: TRBJ1-3
V: TRBV7-8
D: .
size: many
DNA: TGTGCCAGCAGCTTAGGTTTTCTAGGCGGCTCTGGAAACACCATATATTTT
CDR3: CASSLGFLGGSGNTIYF

J: TRBJ1-5
V: TRBV12-3/TRBV12-4
D: TRBD1
size: many
DNA: TGTGCCAGCAGTTCGGACAGGGTTGCCCTCCCCCAGCATTTT
CDR3: CASSSDRVALPQHF

J: TRBJ2-7
V: TRBV7-9
D: TRBD1
size: .
DNA: TGTGCCAGCAGCAGAACCTCCGGGACAGGGGTCTACGAGCAGTACTTC
CDR3: CASSRTSGTGVYEQYF

J: TRBJ1-6
V: TRBV2
D: .
size: .
DNA: TGTGCCAGCAGCGACGACCTGAAAGGGATCTATTCACCCCTCCACTTT
CDR3: CASSDDLKGIYSPLHF

J: TRBJ1-1
V: TRBV12-3/TRBV12-4
D: TRBD1
size: .
DNA: TGTGCCAGCAGCTTACAGGGGGCTGGGAAAACTGAAGCTTTCTTT
CDR3: CASSLQGAGKTEAFF

J: TRBJ2-7
V: TRBV7-9
D: .
size: once
DNA: TGTGCCAGCAGCCCCAGGTTACGGGACGAGCAGTACTTC
CDR3: CASSPRLRDEQYF

J: TRBJ1-4
V: TRBV4-1
D: .
size: .
DNA: TGCGCCAGCAGCCAAGGAGCTACATGGACAGTCGATGAAAAACTGTTTTTT
CDR3: CASSQGATWTVDEKLFF

J: TRBJ1-5
V: TRBV2
D: .
size: .
DNA: TGTGCCAGCAGTGCCTCCAGGGGTCAGCCCCAGCATTTT
CDR3: CASSASRGQPQHF

J: TRBJ1-3
V: TRBV4-1
D: .
size: few
DNA: TGCGCCAGCAGCCAAGATTTGCACTTCTCTGGAAACACCATATATTTT
CDR3: CASSQDLHFSGNTIYF